This T cell receptor beta chain is drawn from a study of OX40 agonist ivuxolimab in advanced cancers. Turning to the study itself: Patients enrolled in dose escalation were diagnosed with hepatocellular carcinoma, melanoma, renal cell or head and neck cancer.

Autoimmune disease history or systemic immunosuppression led to patient exclusion. Profiling relied on immunoSEQ multiplex PCR, and the TCRdb table lists in-frame clones only, not all of them. The repertoire holds tens of thousands of clones, approximately 70% seen once, with 15% to 20% in the top ten. The starting material was CD4+ or CD8+ T cells sorted from blood, obtained in a trial of the OX40 agonist ivuxolimab. The sequence derives from an adult with an advanced solid tumor such as melanoma, head and neck, liver or kidney cancer.

The DNA of the CDR3 is TGTGCCACCAGCAGAGATAGACAGCCCAATCAGCCCCAGCATTTT. Protein product: CATSRDRQPNQPQHF. The genes are TRBV15 and TRBJ1-5; perhaps TRBD1 as D (5 bases). Trimming took 0 bases from V and 3 from J, leaving 9 bases between them. Per the germline V gene, CDR1 is LNHNV and CDR2 is YYDKDF (reference sequence). This CDR3 comprises 15 residues.